A single sample gave rise to the 7 T cell receptor beta chains below, sequenced in a study of cytomegalovirus exposure and HLA in healthy donors. Clones were sequenced by immunoSEQ multiplex PCR, and TCRdb holds only the in-frame ones, with some missing. The table has about 130,000 clones, 80% to 90% seen once. Specimen: PBMCs. These receptors were collected from a woman aged 18-29 years in good health and CMV-seropositive.

The chain is built from TRBV28 and TRBJ2-1; the match to TRBD2 covers 8 bases. Germline V gives CDR1 MDHEN, CDR2 SYDVKM. The CDR3 consists of 14 residues. J was trimmed by 1 base and V by 6 bases; bases with no gene match: 2. The CDR3: CASRGGGSYNEQFF. In nucleotides, the CDR3 is TGTGCCAGCAGGGGCGGGGGGTCCTACAATGAGCAGTTCTTC. Looking up the rest from reference TRBV28 and TRBJ2-1 gives the full variable domain: DVKVTQSSRYLVKRTGEKVFLECVQDMDHENMFWYRQDPGLGLRLIYFSYDVKMKEKGDIPEGYSVSREKKERFSLILESASTNQTSMYLCASRGGGSYNEQFFGPGTRLTVL.

V usage is TRBV6-1 and J usage is TRBJ2-7, with TRBD1 matching 8 bases. V shed 5 bases and J 2 bases; nucleotides not matched to a gene: 8. The CDR3 is 15 residues long. From germline, CDR1 is MNHNS and CDR2 SASEGT. CDR3 nucleotide sequence: TGTGCCAGCAGTCCCCCAGGGGGCCCTCCCTACGAGCAGTACTTC. The encoded protein is CASSPPGGPPYEQYF.

V is TRBV5-1 and J is TRBJ1-2; D not resolved. CDR3 length equals 13 residues. Germline CDR1 SGHRS, CDR2 YFSETQ. The germline V and J ends were trimmed by 2 bases and 8 bases, with 13 bases remaining between them. The CDR3 spells CASSLTSSEGYTF. The CDR3 DNA reads TGCGCCAGCAGCTTAACATCTTCGGAGGGCTACACCTTC.

The rearrangement links TRBV6-1 to TRBJ2-7, with 9 bases fitting TRBD1. The trim removed 3 bases at V and 3 bases at J, leaving 3 bases unmatched. Looked up from germline, CDR1 is MNHNS and CDR2 is SASEGT. CDR3 length: 14 residues. The CDR3 DNA follows: TGTGCCAGCAGTGAGCCGGGACAGGGCTACGAGCAGTACTTC. It yields the protein CASSEPGQGYEQYF.

V usage is TRBV2 and J usage is TRBJ1-2; D remains ambiguous. Germline-derived CDR1 and CDR2 are SNHLY and FYNNEI. The CDR3 loop spans 14 amino acids. V lost 2 bases and J lost 7, with 14 bases in between. The CDR3 DNA reads TGTGCCAGCAGTGAATCAGCGCGAAAAAGTGGCTACACCTTC. Translating it yields CASSESARKSGYTF. Full variable domain (remainder filled in from reference TRBV2 and TRBJ1-2): EPEVTQTPSHQVTQMGQEVILRCVPISNHLYFYWYRQILGQKVEFLVSFYNNEISEKSEIFDDQFSVERPDGSNFTLKIRSTKLEDSAMYFCASSESARKSGYTFGSGTRLTVV.

The rearrangement links TRBV4-3 to TRBJ2-2; 8 positions match TRBD1. V lost 3 bases to trimming and J lost 7 bases; unmatched junction nucleotides: 7. CDR3 length equals 15 residues. Per the germline V gene, CDR1 is LGHNA and CDR2 is YSLEER. CDR3 bases: TGCGCCAGCAGCCATAAGGACAGGGCGGACGGGGAGCTGTTTTTT. Translation: CASSHKDRADGELFF.

The chain employs TRBV5-3 and TRBJ1-5, with D uncertain. TRBV5-3 is designated an ORF whose function remains uncertain. V shed 7 bases and J shed 0 bases, with 23 bases lying between them. The CDR3 covers 18 residues. This CDR3 is CARCRGSPSPYSNQPQHF. The CDR3, as DNA: TGTGCCAGATGCCGAGGGAGCCCATCGCCATATAGCAATCAGCCCCAGCATTTT.